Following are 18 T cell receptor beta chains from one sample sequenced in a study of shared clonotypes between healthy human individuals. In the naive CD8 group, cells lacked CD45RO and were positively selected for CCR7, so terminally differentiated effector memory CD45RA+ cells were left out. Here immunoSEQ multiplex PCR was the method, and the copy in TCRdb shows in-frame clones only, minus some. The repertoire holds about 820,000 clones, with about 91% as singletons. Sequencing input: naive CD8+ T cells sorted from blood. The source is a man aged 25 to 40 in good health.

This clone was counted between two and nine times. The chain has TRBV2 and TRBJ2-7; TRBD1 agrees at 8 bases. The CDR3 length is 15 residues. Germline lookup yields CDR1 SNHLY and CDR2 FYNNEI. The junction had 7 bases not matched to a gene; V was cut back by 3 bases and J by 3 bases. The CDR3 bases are TGTGCCAGCAGTGAGGTCCCAGGGGGCCGCTACGAGCAGTACTTC. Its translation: CASSEVPGGRYEQYF.

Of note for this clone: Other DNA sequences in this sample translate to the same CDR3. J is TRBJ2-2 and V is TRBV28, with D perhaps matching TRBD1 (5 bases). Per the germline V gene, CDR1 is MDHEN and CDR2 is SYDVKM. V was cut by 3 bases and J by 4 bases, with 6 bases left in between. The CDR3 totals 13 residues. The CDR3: CASSFRVTGELFF. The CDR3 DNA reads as TGTGCCAGCAGTTTCAGGGTCACCGGGGAGCTGTTTTTT. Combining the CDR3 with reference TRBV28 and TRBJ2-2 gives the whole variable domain DVKVTQSSRYLVKRTGEKVFLECVQDMDHENMFWYRQDPGLGLRLIYFSYDVKMKEKGDIPEGYSVSREKKERFSLILESASTNQTSMYLCASSFRVTGELFFGEGSRLTVL.

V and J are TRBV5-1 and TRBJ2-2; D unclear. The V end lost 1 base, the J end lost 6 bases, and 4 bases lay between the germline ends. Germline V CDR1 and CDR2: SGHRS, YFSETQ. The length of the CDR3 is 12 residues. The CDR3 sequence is CASSLSPGELFF. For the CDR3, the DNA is TGCGCCAGCAGCTTGTCCCCCGGGGAGCTGTTTTTT.

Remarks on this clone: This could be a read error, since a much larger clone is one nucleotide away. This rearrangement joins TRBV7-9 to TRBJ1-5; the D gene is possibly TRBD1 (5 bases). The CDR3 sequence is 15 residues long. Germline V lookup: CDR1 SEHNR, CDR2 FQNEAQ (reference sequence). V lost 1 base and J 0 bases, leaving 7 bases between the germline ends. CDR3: CASSLEGYSNQPQHF. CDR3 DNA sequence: TGTGCCAGCAGCTTAGAGGGGTATAGCAATCAGCCCCAGCATTTT.

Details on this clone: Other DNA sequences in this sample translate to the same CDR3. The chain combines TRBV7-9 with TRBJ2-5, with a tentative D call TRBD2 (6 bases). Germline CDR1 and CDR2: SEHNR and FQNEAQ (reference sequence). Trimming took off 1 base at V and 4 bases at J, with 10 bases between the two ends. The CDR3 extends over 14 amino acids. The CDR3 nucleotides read TGTGCCAGCAGCTTAGTTGGGGGGAGAGAGACCCAGTACTTC. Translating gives CASSLVGGRETQYF.

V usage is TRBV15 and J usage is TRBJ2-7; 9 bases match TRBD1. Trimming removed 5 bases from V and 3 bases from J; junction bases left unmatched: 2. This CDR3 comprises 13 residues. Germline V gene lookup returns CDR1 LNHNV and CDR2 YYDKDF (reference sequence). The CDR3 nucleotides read TGTGCCACCAGCCGGACAGGGGACTACGAGCAGTACTTC. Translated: CATSRTGDYEQYF.

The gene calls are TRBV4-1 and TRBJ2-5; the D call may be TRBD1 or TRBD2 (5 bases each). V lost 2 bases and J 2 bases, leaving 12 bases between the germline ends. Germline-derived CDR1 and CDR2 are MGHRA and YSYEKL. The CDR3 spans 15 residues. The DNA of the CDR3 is TGCGCCAGCAGCCAACTTTTGAGGGGACAAGAGACCCAGTACTTC. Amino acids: CASSQLLRGQETQYF.

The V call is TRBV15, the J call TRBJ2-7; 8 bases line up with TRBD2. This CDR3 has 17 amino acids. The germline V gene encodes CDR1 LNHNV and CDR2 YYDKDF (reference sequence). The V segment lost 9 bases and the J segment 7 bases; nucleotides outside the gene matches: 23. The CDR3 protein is CATLGKPGTSPHEEQYF. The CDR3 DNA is TGTGCCACTCTAGGTAAACCGGGGACTAGTCCACACGAGGAGCAGTACTTC.

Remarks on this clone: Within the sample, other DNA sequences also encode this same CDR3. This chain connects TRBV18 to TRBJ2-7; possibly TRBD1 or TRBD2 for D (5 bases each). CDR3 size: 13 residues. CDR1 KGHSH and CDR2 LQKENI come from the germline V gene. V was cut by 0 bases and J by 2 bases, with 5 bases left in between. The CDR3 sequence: CASSPPGAYEQYF. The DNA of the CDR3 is TGTGCCAGCTCACCACCGGGGGCCTACGAGCAGTACTTC.

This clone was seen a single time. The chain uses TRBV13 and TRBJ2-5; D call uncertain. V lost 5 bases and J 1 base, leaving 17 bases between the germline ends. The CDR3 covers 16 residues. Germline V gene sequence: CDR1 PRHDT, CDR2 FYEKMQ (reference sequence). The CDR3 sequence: CASSAALMGVQETQYF. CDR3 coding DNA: TGTGCCAGCAGCGCAGCCCTGATGGGCGTCCAAGAGACCCAGTACTTC.

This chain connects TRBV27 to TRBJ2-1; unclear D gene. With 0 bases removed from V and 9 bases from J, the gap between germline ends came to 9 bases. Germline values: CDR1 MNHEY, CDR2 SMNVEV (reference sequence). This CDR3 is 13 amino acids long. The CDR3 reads CASSLSGITEQFF. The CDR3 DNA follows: TGTGCCAGCAGTTTATCCGGAATAACTGAGCAGTTCTTC.

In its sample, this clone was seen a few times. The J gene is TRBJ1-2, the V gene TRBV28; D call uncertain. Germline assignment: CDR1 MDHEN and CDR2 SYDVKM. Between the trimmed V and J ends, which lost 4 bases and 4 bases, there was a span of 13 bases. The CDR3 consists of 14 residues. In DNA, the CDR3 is TGTGCCAGCAGTTCCCTCCCTAGGGTCTATGGCTACACCTTC. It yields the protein CASSSLPRVYGYTF.

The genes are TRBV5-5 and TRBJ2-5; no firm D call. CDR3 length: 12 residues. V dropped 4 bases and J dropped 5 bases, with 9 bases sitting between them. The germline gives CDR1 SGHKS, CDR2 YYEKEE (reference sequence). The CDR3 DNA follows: TGTGCCAGCAGCCCTCTTACGGAGACCCAGTACTTC. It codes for CASSPLTETQYF.

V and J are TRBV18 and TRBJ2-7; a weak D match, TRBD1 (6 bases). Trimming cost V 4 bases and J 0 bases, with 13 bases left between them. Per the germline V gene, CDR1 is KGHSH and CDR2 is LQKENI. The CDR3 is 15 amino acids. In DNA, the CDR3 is TGTGCCAGCTCACACATGGACAGCCACTCCTACGAGCAGTACTTC. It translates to CASSHMDSHSYEQYF. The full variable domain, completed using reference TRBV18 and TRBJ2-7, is NAGVMQNPRHLVRRRGQEARLRCSPMKGHSHVYWYRQLPEEGLKFMVYLQKENIIDESGMPKERFSAEFPKEGPSILRIQQVVRGDSAAYFCASSHMDSHSYEQYFGPGTRLTVT.

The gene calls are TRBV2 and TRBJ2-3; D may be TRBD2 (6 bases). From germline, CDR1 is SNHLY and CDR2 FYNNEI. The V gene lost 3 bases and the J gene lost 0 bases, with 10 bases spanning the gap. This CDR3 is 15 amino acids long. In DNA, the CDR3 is TGTGCCAGCAGTGATTACGGGAGAAGCACAGATACGCAGTATTTT. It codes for CASSDYGRSTDTQYF.

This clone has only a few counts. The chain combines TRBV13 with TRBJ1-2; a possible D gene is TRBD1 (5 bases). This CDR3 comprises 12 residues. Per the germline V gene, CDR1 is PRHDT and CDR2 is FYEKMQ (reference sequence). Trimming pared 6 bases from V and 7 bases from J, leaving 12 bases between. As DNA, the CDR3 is TGTGCCAGCAGTTCTCCAGGGTTTGGCTACACCTTC. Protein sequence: CASSSPGFGYTF.

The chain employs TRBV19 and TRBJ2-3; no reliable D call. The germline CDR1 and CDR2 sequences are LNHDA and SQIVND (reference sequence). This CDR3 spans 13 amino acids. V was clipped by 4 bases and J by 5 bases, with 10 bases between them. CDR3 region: CASSTGPVDTQYF. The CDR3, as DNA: TGTGCCAGTAGTACGGGTCCTGTAGATACGCAGTATTTT.

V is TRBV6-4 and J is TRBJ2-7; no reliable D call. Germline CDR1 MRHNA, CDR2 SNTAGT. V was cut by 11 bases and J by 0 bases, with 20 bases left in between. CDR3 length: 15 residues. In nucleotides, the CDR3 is TGTGCCCACGTAGTGCACCGGCCCGACTCCTACGAGCAGTACTTC. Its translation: CAHVVHRPDSYEQYF.